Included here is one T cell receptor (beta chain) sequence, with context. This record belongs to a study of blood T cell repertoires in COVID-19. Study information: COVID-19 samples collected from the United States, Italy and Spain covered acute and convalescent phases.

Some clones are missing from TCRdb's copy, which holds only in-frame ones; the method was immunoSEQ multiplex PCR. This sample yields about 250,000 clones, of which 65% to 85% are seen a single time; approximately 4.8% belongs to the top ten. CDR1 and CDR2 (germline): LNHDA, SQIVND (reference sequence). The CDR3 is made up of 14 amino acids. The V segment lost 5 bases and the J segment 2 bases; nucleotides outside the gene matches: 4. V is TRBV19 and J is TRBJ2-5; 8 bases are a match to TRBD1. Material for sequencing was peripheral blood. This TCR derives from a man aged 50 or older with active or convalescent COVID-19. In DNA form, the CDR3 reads TGTGCCAGTAGTGGAGGACAGGGACAAGAGACCCAGTACTTC. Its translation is CASSGGQGQETQYF.